Here is one T cell receptor (beta chain) with its context. Its antigen is as yet unknown. The sample originates from a study of cytomegalovirus exposure and HLA in healthy donors. Trimming at V came to 2 bases and at J to 2 bases, leaving 6 bases not matched to a gene. The germline V gene has CDR1 SGHRS and CDR2 YFSETQ. CDR3 size: 15 residues. General study results and limits: According to the study, roughly 160 TCR beta chains were cytomegalovirus-associated. A classifier reportedly called cytomegalovirus status with high sensitivity and specificity. Generally TCR sequences proved uncommon, though certain public TCRs appeared in numerous donors.

Each of the donors was a healthy bone marrow donor. The PCR made use of 60 Vbeta and 13 Jbeta primers. Produced via immunoSEQ multiplex PCR; TCRdb's table is partial and in-frame only. The table shows about 210,000 clones, with roughly 80% occurring only once. This clonotype was obtained from a male donor in good health and CMV-seropositive. Input material: PBMCs. The rearrangement uses TRBV5-1 and TRBJ2-7, with TRBD1 matching 8 bases. CDR3 residues: CASSFRRTGPYEQYF. In DNA form, the CDR3 reads TGCGCCAGCAGCTTTCGGAGGACAGGGCCCTACGAGCAGTACTTC.